These 16 T cell receptor beta chains came from one sample sequenced in a study of beta chain features in type 1 diabetes. All of the isolated RNA was reverse transcribed, so expressed TCRB transcripts were sequenced. Clones were sequenced by immunoSEQ multiplex PCR, and TCRdb holds only the in-frame ones, with some missing. Among hundreds of thousands of clones, roughly 8% were seen once, and the ten largest hold under 0.5%. Sequencing input: central memory CD4+ T cells from blood. The receptor set was obtained from a woman in her late teens or twenties in good health.

The genes are TRBV7-9 and TRBJ2-5, with 10 bases that match TRBD2. Per the germline V gene, CDR1 is SEHNR and CDR2 is FQNEAQ (reference sequence). CDR3 length equals 17 residues. Germline trimming cut 3 bases from V and 3 bases from J; bases unmatched to any gene: 10. The CDR3 is CASSLYSVAGGEETQYF. CDR3 nucleotide sequence: TGTGCCAGCAGCTTGTACTCGGTAGCGGGAGGTGAAGAGACCCAGTACTTC.

The chain has TRBV7-2 and TRBJ2-7, with 7 bases aligning to TRBD1. V dropped 7 bases and J dropped 5; count of bases not matched to a gene: 11. Germline assignment: CDR1 SGHTA and CDR2 FQGNSA. The CDR3 contains 14 residues. The CDR3 coding sequence is TGTGCCAGCATCGAGGGGGCCTCTCTCGACGAGCAGTACTTC. It is translated as CASIEGASLDEQYF. The full variable domain, in which reference TRBV7-2 and TRBJ2-7 provide the parts outside the CDR3, is GAGVSQSPSNKVTEKGKDVELRCDPISGHTALYWYRQSLGQGLEFLIYFQGNSAPDKSGLPSDRFSAERTGGSVSTLTIQRTQQEDSAVYLCASIEGASLDEQYFGPGTRLTVT.

The sample holds a few counts of this clone. The genes are TRBV10-3 and TRBJ1-2, with a possible D match to TRBD1 (5 bases). Germline assignment: CDR1 ENHRY and CDR2 SYGVKD. The CDR3 length is 14 residues. The V end lost 2 bases, the J end lost 4 bases, and 11 bases lay between the germline ends. The CDR3 sequence: CAISEAGLSYGYTF. The CDR3, as DNA: TGTGCCATCAGTGAGGCAGGGCTGAGCTATGGCTACACCTTC.

This clone occurred a few times. CDR3 DNA sequence: TGCGCCAGCAGCCCTAACTACAGGGTTTCGAAAACCCATGGCTACACCTTC. Translating gives CASSPNYRVSKTHGYTF. This chain connects TRBV4-3 to TRBJ1-2, with D tentatively TRBD1 (6 bases). CDR3 length: 17 residues. The V and J ends lost 4 bases and 6 bases respectively, with 24 bases between them. The germline gives CDR1 LGHNA, CDR2 YSLEER.

The chain couples TRBV5-1 to TRBJ2-2; 7 bases map to TRBD2. The CDR3 spans 16 residues. The trim removed 5 bases at V and 9 bases at J, leaving 16 bases unmatched. From germline, CDR1 is SGHRS and CDR2 YFSETQ. CDR3 sequence: CASSYGGTTSSRELFF. The DNA for the CDR3 is TGCGCCAGCAGTTATGGAGGGACTACATCCTCCAGGGAGCTGTTTTTT.

This clone appeared many times. The chain joins TRBV28 to TRBJ2-7, with no clear D. The V gene lost 6 bases and the J gene lost 3 bases, with 9 bases spanning the gap. The CDR3 contains 12 residues. Germline CDR1 reads MDHEN; CDR2 reads SYDVKM. CDR3 residues: CASREKSYEQYF. The CDR3 DNA is TGTGCCAGCAGGGAAAAAAGCTACGAGCAGTACTTC.

The chain links TRBV11-2 to TRBJ2-2; 9 bases are a match to TRBD2. Trimming at V came to 5 bases and at J to 3 bases, leaving 13 bases not matched to a gene. The CDR3 sequence is 18 residues long. Germline CDR1 SGHAT, CDR2 FQNNGV. CDR3 sequence: CASSAGESTSGYTGELFF. The CDR3 DNA reads TGTGCCAGCAGCGCAGGAGAGTCGACTAGCGGATACACCGGGGAGCTGTTTTTT.

The V and J genes are TRBV6-5 and TRBJ1-5; D may be TRBD1 (5 bases). The V and J ends lost 4 bases and 0 bases respectively, with 13 bases between them. Per germline, CDR1 MNHEY and CDR2 SVGAGI. The CDR3 length is 16 residues. CDR3 nucleotide sequence: TGTGCCAGCAGTTTTCCAGACAGCTATAGCAATCAGCCCCAGCATTTT. This sequence encodes CASSFPDSYSNQPQHF.

This clone appeared a few times. The chain uses TRBV6-5 and TRBJ2-7, with D possibly being TRBD1 or TRBD2 (5 bases each). The CDR3 length is 13 residues. The V and J ends lost 5 bases and 6 bases respectively, with 14 bases between them. CDR1 MNHEY and CDR2 SVGAGI come from the germline V gene. Here the CDR3 reads CASSRDRGREQYF. DNA for the CDR3: TGTGCCAGCAGTAGGGACCGGGGTCGCGAGCAGTACTTC.

This clone occurred a few times. Its ends do not fully match the called genes, so a read error is possible. This sequence joins TRBV7-9 and TRBJ2-1; 9 bases align to TRBD2. This CDR3 has 19 residues. The V gene's germline CDR1 is SEHNR and CDR2 FQNEAQ (reference sequence). The CDR3 spells CASRLGGLAIRGLYNEQFF. For the CDR3, the DNA is TGTGCCAGCAGATTAGGGGGACTAGCTATTCGTGGCCTCTACAATGAGCAGTTCTTC.

This clone has more than one count but fewer than ten. The chain couples TRBV6-1 to TRBJ1-4, with TRBD1 as a possible D gene (6 bases). The V gene lost 7 bases and the J gene lost 3 bases, with 12 bases spanning the gap. The CDR3 sequence is 14 residues long. Germline V CDR1 and CDR2: MNHNS, SASEGT. The CDR3 region is CASTTGLSNEKLFF. As DNA, the CDR3 is TGTGCCAGCACCACAGGGCTTTCTAATGAAAAACTGTTTTTT.

In this sample, this clone turned up a few times. The chain joins TRBV18 to TRBJ2-1; D unclear. V gave up 3 bases and J gave up 5 bases, with 5 bases separating them. In germline, CDR1 is KGHSH, CDR2 LQKENI. This CDR3 spans 12 amino acids. The chain's CDR3 is CASSPEDNEQFF. The DNA for the CDR3 is TGTGCCAGCTCACCTGAAGACAATGAGCAGTTCTTC.

This clone has just a few counts. The V gene is TRBV9, the J gene TRBJ2-3; 7 bases agree with TRBD2. Germline trimming cut 6 bases from V and 4 bases from J; bases unmatched to any gene: 8. From germline, CDR1 is SGDLS and CDR2 YYNGEE. The CDR3 loop spans 14 amino acids. CDR3 region: CASTASGVPDTQYF. The CDR3 DNA follows: TGTGCCAGCACCGCTAGCGGAGTCCCAGATACGCAGTATTTT.

This clone was detected only a few times. The CDR3 reads CASSIDGRAVSYEQYF. CDR3 sequence (DNA): TGTGCCAGTAGTATAGACGGGAGGGCCGTCTCCTACGAGCAGTACTTC. The V call is TRBV19, the J call TRBJ2-7; TRBD2 agrees at 8 bases. Trimming cost V 0 bases and J 0 bases; bases outside gene matches: 4. CDR1 is LNHDA and CDR2 is SQIVND in the germline V gene (reference sequence). The CDR3 consists of 16 residues.

In its sample, this clone was seen a few times. CDR3 nucleotides: TGTGCCAGCAGCTTAGGGGCGAACAGCAGGAGCTCCTACGAGCAGTACTTC. As protein: CASSLGANSRSSYEQYF. The genes are TRBV7-9 and TRBJ2-7; D uncertain. CDR3 length: 17 amino acids. CDR1 is SEHNR, CDR2 FQNEAQ, per germline (reference sequence). The V end lost 1 base, the J end lost 0 bases, and 16 bases lay between the germline ends.

The V gene is TRBV27, the J gene TRBJ1-2; tentatively, D is TRBD1 (6 bases). Trimming stripped 4 bases from V and 8 bases from J, with 11 bases between. Germline CDR1 and CDR2: MNHEY and SMNVEV (reference sequence). The length of the CDR3 is 12 residues. The CDR3 DNA reads as TGTGCCAGCAGTTCCACAGGGTACGGCTACACCTTC. Protein product: CASSSTGYGYTF.